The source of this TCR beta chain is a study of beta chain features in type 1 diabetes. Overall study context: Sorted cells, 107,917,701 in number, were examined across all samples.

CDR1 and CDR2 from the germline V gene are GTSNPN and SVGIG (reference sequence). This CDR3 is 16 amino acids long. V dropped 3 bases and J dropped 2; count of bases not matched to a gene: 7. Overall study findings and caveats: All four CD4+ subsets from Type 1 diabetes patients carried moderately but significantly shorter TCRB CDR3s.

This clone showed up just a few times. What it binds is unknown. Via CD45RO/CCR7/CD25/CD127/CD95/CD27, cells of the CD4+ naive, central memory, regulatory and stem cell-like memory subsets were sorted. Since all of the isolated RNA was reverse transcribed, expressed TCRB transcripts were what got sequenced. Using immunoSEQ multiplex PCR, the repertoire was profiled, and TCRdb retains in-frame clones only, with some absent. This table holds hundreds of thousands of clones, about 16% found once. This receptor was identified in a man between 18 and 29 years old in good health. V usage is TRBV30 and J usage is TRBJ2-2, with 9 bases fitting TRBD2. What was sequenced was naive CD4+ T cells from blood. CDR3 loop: CAWRGTSGLNTGELFF. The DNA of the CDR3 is TGTGCCTGGAGGGGTACTAGCGGGCTCAACACCGGGGAGCTGTTTTTT.